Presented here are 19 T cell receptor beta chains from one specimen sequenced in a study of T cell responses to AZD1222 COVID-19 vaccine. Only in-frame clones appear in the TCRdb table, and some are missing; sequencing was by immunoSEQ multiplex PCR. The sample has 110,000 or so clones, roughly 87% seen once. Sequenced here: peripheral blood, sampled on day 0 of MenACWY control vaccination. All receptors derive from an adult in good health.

CDR3 DNA sequence: TGTGCTAGTGGTCCCCCCGGGGGAGGCACAGATACGCAGTATTTT. Amino acids: CASGPPGGGTDTQYF. The chain joins TRBV12-5 to TRBJ2-3; D is possibly TRBD2 (6 bases). Trimming pared 5 bases from V and 1 base from J, leaving 13 bases between. CDR3 length equals 15 residues. CDR1 and CDR2 (germline): LGHNT, FRNRAP.

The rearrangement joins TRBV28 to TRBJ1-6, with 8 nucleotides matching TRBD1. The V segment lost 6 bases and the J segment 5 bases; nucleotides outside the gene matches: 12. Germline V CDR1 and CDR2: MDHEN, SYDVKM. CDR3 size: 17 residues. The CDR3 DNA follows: TGTGCCAGCAGCGGCCCCCGGACAGGGTGGGATAATTCACCCCTCCACTTT. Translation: CASSGPRTGWDNSPLHF.

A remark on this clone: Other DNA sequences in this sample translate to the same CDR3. The CDR3, as DNA: TGTGCCAGCAGCTTAGGACGGGGATACGAGCAGTACTTC. Its translation is CASSLGRGYEQYF. The rearrangement uses TRBV13 and TRBJ2-7, with D perhaps matching TRBD2 (5 bases). Germline V gene data show CDR1 as PRHDT and CDR2 as FYEKMQ (reference sequence). The CDR3 contains 13 residues. Trimming shortened V by 0 bases and J by 4 bases, and 7 bases separated the two germline ends. Variable domain in full (rest from reference TRBV13 and TRBJ2-7): AAGVIQSPRHLIKEKRETATLKCYPIPRHDTVYWYQQGPGQDPQFLISFYEKMQSDKGSIPDRFSAQQFSDYHSELNMSSLELGDSALYFCASSLGRGYEQYFGPGTRLTVT.

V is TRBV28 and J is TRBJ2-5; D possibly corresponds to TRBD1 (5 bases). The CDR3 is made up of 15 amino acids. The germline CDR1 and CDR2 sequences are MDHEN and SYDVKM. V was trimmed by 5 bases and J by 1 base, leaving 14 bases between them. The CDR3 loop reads CASSPRRGSQETQYF. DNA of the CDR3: TGTGCCAGCAGTCCTCGTAGGGGTTCCCAAGAGACCCAGTACTTC.

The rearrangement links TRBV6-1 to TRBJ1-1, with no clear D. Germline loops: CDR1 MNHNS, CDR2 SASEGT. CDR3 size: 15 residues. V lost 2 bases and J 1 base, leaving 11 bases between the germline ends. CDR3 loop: CASSERLQRNTEAFF. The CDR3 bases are TGTGCCAGCAGTGAACGGCTACAGAGGAACACTGAAGCTTTCTTT.

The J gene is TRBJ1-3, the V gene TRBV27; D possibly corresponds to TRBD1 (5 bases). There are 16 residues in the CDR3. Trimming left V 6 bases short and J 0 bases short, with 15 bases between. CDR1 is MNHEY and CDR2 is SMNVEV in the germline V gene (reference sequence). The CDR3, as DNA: TGTGCCAGCAGCCGCGGTGGGGGGAACTCTGGAAACACCATATATTTT. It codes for CASSRGGGNSGNTIYF.

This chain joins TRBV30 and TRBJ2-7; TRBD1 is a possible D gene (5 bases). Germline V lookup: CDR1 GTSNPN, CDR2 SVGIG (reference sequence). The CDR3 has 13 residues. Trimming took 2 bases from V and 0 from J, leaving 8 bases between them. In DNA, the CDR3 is TGTGCCTGGAGTAAGGGGATCTCCTACGAGCAGTACTTC. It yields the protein CAWSKGISYEQYF.

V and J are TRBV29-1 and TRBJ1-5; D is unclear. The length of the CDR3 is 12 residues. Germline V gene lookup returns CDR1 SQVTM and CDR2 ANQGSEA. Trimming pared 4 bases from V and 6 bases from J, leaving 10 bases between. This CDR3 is CSVGEVGQPQHF. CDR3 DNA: TGCAGCGTTGGGGAAGTAGGTCAGCCCCAGCATTTT. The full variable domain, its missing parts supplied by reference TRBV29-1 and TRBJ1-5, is SAVISQKPSRDICQRGTSLTIQCQVDSQVTMMFWYRQQPGQSLTLIATANQGSEATYESGFVIDKFPISRPNLTFSTLTVSNMSPEDSSIYLCSVGEVGQPQHFGDGTRLSIL.

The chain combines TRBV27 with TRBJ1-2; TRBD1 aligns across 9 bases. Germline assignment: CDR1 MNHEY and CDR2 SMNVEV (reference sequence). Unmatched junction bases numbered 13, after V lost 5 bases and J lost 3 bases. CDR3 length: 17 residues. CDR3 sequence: CASSALGTGREDYGYTF. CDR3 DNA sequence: TGTGCCAGCAGTGCTTTAGGGACAGGGCGGGAGGACTATGGCTACACCTTC.

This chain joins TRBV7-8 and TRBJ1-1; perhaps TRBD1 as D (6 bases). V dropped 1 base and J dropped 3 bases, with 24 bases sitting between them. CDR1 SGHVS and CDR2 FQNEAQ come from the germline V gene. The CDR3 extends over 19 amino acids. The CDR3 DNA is TGTGCCAGCAGCTTAGTAGCTGCGGGACACACTCTGAAAGACACTGAAGCTTTCTTT. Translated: CASSLVAAGHTLKDTEAFF.

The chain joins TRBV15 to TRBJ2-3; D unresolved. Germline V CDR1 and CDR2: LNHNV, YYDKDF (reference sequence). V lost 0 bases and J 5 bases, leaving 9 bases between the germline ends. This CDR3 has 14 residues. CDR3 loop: CATSREARLDTQYF. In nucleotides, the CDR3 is TGTGCCACCAGCAGAGAAGCTAGATTAGATACGCAGTATTTT.

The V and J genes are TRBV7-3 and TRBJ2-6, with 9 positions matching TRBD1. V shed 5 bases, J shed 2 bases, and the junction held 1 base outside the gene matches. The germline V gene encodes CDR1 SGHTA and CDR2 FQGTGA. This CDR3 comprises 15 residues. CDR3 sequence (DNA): TGTGCCAGCAGCGGACAGGGGACTGGGGCCAACGTCCTGACTTTC. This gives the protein CASSGQGTGANVLTF. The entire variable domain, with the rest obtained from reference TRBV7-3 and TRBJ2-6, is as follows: GAGVSQTPSNKVTEKGKYVELRCDPISGHTALYWYRQSLGQGPEFLIYFQGTGAADDSGLPNDRFFAVRPEGSVSTLKIQRTERGDSAVYLCASSGQGTGANVLTFGAGSRLTVL.

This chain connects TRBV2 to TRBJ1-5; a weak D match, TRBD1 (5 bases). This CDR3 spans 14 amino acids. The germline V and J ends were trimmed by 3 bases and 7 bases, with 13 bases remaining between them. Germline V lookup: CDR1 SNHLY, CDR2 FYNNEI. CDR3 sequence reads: CASSDQGRGQPQHF. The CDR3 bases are TGTGCCAGCAGTGACCAGGGACGAGGACAGCCCCAGCATTTT.

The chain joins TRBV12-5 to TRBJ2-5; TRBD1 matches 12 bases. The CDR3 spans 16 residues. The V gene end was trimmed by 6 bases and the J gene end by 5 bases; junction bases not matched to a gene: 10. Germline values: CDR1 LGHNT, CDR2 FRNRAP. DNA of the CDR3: TGTGCTAGTGGAGATGCCGGGACAGGGGGCGGCGAGACCCAGTACTTC. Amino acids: CASGDAGTGGGETQYF.

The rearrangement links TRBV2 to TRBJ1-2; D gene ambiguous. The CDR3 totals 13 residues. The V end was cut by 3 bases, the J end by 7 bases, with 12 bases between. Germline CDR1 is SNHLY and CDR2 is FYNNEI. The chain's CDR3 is CASSDGPGGGYTF. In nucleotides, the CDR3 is TGTGCCAGCAGTGATGGACCAGGCGGTGGCTACACCTTC. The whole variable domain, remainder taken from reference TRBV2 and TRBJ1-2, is EPEVTQTPSHQVTQMGQEVILRCVPISNHLYFYWYRQILGQKVEFLVSFYNNEISEKSEIFDDQFSVERPDGSNFTLKIRSTKLEDSAMYFCASSDGPGGGYTFGSGTRLTVV.

This CDR3 is CASSFEGEKLFF. CDR3 sequence (DNA): TGTGCCAGCAGCTTCGAAGGAGAAAAACTGTTTTTT. The gene calls are TRBV7-9 and TRBJ1-4; no clear D. CDR3 length: 12 amino acids. V was pared by 3 bases and J by 8 bases, with 7 bases between. Germline assignment: CDR1 SEHNR and CDR2 FQNEAQ (reference sequence).

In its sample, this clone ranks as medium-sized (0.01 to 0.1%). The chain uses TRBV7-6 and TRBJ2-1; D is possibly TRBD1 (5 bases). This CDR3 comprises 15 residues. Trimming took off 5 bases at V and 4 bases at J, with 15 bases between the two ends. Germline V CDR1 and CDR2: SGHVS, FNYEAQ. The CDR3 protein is CASSPPRVTYNEQFF. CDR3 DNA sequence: TGTGCCAGCAGCCCCCCCAGGGTGACGTACAATGAGCAGTTCTTC.

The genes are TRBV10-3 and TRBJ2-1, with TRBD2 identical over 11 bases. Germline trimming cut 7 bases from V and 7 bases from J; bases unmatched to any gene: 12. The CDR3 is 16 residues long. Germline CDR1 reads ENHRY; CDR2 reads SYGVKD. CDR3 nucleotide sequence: TGTGCCATCAATTCGGCGACTAGCGGGGTCTTTAATGAGCAGTTCTTC. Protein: CAINSATSGVFNEQFF.

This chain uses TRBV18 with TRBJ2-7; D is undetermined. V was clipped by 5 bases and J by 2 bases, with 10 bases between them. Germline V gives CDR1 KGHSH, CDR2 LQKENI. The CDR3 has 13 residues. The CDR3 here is CASSASSAYEQYF. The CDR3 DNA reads TGTGCCAGCTCAGCTTCATCAGCCTACGAGCAGTACTTC. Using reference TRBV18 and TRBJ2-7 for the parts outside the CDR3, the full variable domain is NAGVMQNPRHLVRRRGQEARLRCSPMKGHSHVYWYRQLPEEGLKFMVYLQKENIIDESGMPKERFSAEFPKEGPSILRIQQVVRGDSAAYFCASSASSAYEQYFGPGTRLTVT.